Included here is one TCR beta chain sequence, with context. This sample is part of a study of blood T cell repertoires in COVID-19. Per the germline V gene, CDR1 is SGHTA and CDR2 is FQGNSA. This CDR3 has 16 residues. V shed 2 bases and J shed 1 base, with 14 bases lying between them. Original data processing: Nucleated cell counts were estimated from reference gene primer amplification. The assay was immunoSEQ multiplex PCR, and TCRdb's table has in-frame clones only and misses some. V and J calls and clone size come straight from that table; D and trimming were deduced from the DNA. The sample carries some 220,000 clones, roughly 85% recorded once.

What was sequenced was peripheral blood. V and J are TRBV7-2 and TRBJ1-1; the D gene is possibly TRBD1 (6 bases). This clonotype was obtained from a man in his fifties or sixties with COVID-19, enrolled during active disease. The CDR3 DNA is TGTGCCAGCAGCTTATTTTACGACAGGCGGAACACTGAAGCTTTCTTT. Protein sequence: CASSLFYDRRNTEAFF.